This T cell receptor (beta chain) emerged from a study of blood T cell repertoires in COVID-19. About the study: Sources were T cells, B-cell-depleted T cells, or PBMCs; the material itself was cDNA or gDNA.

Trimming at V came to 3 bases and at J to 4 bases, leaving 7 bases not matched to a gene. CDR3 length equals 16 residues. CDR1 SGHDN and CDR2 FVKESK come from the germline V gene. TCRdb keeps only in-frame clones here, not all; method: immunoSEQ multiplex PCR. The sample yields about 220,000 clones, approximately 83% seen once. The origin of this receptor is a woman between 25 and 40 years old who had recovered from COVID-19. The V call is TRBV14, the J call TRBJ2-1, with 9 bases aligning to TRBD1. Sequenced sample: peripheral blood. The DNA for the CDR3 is TGTGCCAGCAGCCAGAACAGGGGGCTGGGGTACAATGAGCAGTTCTTC. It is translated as CASSQNRGLGYNEQFF.